The clone carrying this T cell receptor (beta chain) was detected a few times. Its cognate antigen is unknown. Purified naive CD4+ T cells were depleted of CD25+ Tregs. Study-level results: The larger cohort examined one V-J beta rearrangement, not whole repertoires. The TCR gene usage of tumor memory CD4+ T cells clustered together with blood and lymph node memory CD4+ cells and with lymph node naive CD4+ cells.

The CDR3 contains 16 residues. Trimming left V 4 bases short and J 0 bases short, with 13 bases between. Germline-derived CDR1 and CDR2 are LGHNA and YSLEER. Full-length variable regions came from constant-region reverse primers plus semi-nested Nested Universal Primer A PCR. Each CDR3 protein is one row after TCRdb ran MiXCR on the 5' RACE reads. The sample yields 62,000 or so distinct CDR3 sequences, 25% to 35% seen once. The source material was tumor-infiltrating naive CD4+ T cells sorted from the breast tumor. Described subset: naive CD4+ T cells, CD4+CD45RA+CD25-. This sequence was found in a female donor with breast cancer. The chain carries TRBV4-3 and TRBJ2-1; D is possibly TRBD2 (6 bases). In nucleotides, the CDR3 is TGCGCCAGCAGCCTGCAATGGGGGGACTCCTACAATGAGCAGTTCTTC. Its protein is CASSLQWGDSYNEQFF.